This T cell receptor beta chain was captured in a study of PD-L1 blockade in urothelial cancer. Whole-study context: Reported median T cell count for blood samples was around 150,000.

Time point in this sample: peripheral blood 6 weeks after treatment start. The V gene's germline CDR1 is MNHEY and CDR2 SMNVEV (reference sequence). The CDR3 extends over 13 amino acids. V was shortened by 0 bases and J by 7 bases, with 9 bases between the two germline ends. The method was immunoSEQ multiplex PCR; TCRdb's version includes in-frame clones alone and lacks a portion of them. The table includes around 53,000 clones, about 85% detected once. The sample was PBMCs, taken around atezolizumab (anti-PD-L1) treatment. The V call is TRBV27, the J call TRBJ1-2; a weak D match, TRBD1 (5 bases). The origin of this receptor is a man aged 50 or older with urothelial cancer. The CDR3 bases are TGTGCCAGCAGTTTATCTGGGGGGGGTGGCTACACCTTC. Protein product: CASSLSGGGGYTF.